The sequence of this TCR beta chain was determined in a study of blood T cell repertoires in COVID-19. Study-level information: From T cells, B-cell-depleted T cells, or PBMCs came the material, which was cDNA or gDNA.

Recruitment covered about two dozen US areas and drew participants whose ages spanned about 18 to 90 years. Cohorts were assigned according to the clinical history that participants reported. The CDR3 is 16 amino acids. CDR1 is SGDLS and CDR2 is YYNGEE in the germline V gene. Trimming left V 0 bases short and J 0 bases short, with 10 bases between. In the original processing: Researchers report that nucleated cell counts were estimated from reference gene primer amplification. TCRdb's table, derived via immunoSEQ multiplex PCR, lists solely in-frame clones and lacks some. V and J calls and clone size are given by that table; D and trimming were obtained from the DNA. The profile shows 260,000 or so clones, about 91% of them singletons.

The chain has TRBV9 and TRBJ2-1; D perhaps matches TRBD2 (5 bases). Input material: PBMCs or T cells enriched from blood (not recorded which). This receptor was obtained from a woman in her thirties or forties with acute COVID-19. CDR3 nucleotide sequence: TGTGCCAGCAGCGTAGATCGGGAATACTCCTACAATGAGCAGTTCTTC. It codes for CASSVDREYSYNEQFF. The full variable domain, in which reference TRBV9 and TRBJ2-1 provide the parts outside the CDR3, is DSGVTQTPKHLITATGQRVTLRCSPRSGDLSVYWYQQSLDQGLQFLIQYYNGEERAKGNILERFSAQQFPDLHSELNLSSLELGDSALYFCASSVDREYSYNEQFFGPGTRLTVL.